This T cell receptor (beta chain) was recorded in a study of CD8+CD57+ T cells in acquired aplastic anemia. About the study: Sorted CD4+ and CD8+ cells yielded roughly 3.5 ug of DNA on average. Regarding the study as a whole: Patients and controls had CD8+ Simpson's diversity values that were not significantly distinct. Overlap between patients and controls comprised about 28 CD8+ CDR3 sequences.

An expansion of CD8+CD57+ cells by flow cytometry had been shown in patients chosen for sequencing. Patients were untreated when blood was sampled. This clonotype was observed a single time. Its target is unknown. CDR1 is SGHRS, CDR2 YFSETQ, per germline. V was pared by 0 bases and J by 7 bases, with 13 bases between. The CDR3 extends over 14 amino acids. Investigators profiled TCR beta VDJ and CDR3 from genomic DNA template. One entry per CDR3 protein results from TCRdb running MiXCR on the reads. This sample yields approximately 250,000 distinct CDR3 sequences, of which approximately 86% are seen a single time; around 40% belongs to the top ten.

The rearrangement uses TRBV5-1 and TRBJ2-5; perhaps TRBD2 as D (5 bases). The TCR comes from a human donor with aplastic anemia. Source material: sorted CD4+, CD8+, or CD8+CD57+ T cells (not recorded which) from PBMCs. CDR3 loop: CASSLGTEDVTQYF. CDR3 coding DNA: TGCGCCAGCAGCTTGGGGACTGAAGATGTGACCCAGTACTTC. The whole variable domain, filled in from reference TRBV5-1 and TRBJ2-5, reads KAGVTQTPRYLIKTRGQQVTLSCSPISGHRSVSWYQQTPGQGLQFLFEYFSETQRNKGNFPGRFSGRQFSNSRSEMNVSTLELGDSALYLCASSLGTEDVTQYFGPGTRLLVL.